This is a list of T cell receptor beta chains from one sample in a study of blood T cell repertoires in COVID-19. Sequenced by immunoSEQ multiplex PCR; TCRdb stores in-frame clones only, minus some. This repertoire shows tens of thousands of clones, 75% to 85% found once; its top ten account for about 16%. The sequenced material came from peripheral blood. All receptors derive from a human donor in a cohort sampled during active COVID-19. Each CDR3 is given without its conserved first and last residue. Each record gives: V gene, J gene, CDR3 protein.

TRBV2	TRBJ2-7	ASSRTRSSYEQY
TRBV11-1	TRBJ2-7	ASSSRVAYEQY
TRBV4-3	TRBJ1-3	ASSQDTSLSGNTIY
TRBV5-1	TRBJ1-4	ASSQIGVANEKLF
TRBV6-5	TRBJ2-1	ASTLDRGTYNEQF
TRBV7-2	TRBJ1-6	ASSLVLGEWPLH
TRBV2	TRBJ2-1	ASSAGTGVYNEQF
TRBV10-3	TRBJ1-6	AISESELVPYNSPLH
TRBV6-6	TRBJ1-1	ASSGMGIGGNTEAF
TRBV10-2	TRBJ1-2	ASSEAAGGGYT